Shown below are 15 T cell receptor beta chains from a single sample sequenced in a study of beta chain features in type 1 diabetes. These receptors are not linked to any known antigen. General study results and limits: Patients with Type 1 diabetes showed moderately but significantly shorter TCRB CDR3s in all four CD4+ subsets.

The sequenced template was cDNA made from the entire isolated RNA. Assay: immunoSEQ multiplex PCR; the TCRdb copy retains only in-frame clones and omits some. The sample holds 680,000 or so clones, roughly 13% seen once. The source material was naive CD4+ T cells from blood. The receptors were sampled from a man younger than 30 with type 1 diabetes.

The chain links TRBV4-2 to TRBJ2-1; possibly TRBD2 for D (5 bases). Germline V gene lookup returns CDR1 LGHNA and CDR2 YNFKEQ. CDR3 size: 16 residues. Trimming removed 1 base from V and 2 bases from J, with 12 bases in between. This chain's CDR3 is CASSQATSGPYNEQFF. For the CDR3, the DNA is TGTGCCAGCAGCCAAGCCACCAGCGGCCCCTACAATGAGCAGTTCTTC.

This chain uses TRBV6-5 with TRBJ1-5; D not resolved. This CDR3 spans 13 amino acids. Trimming stripped 5 bases from V and 7 bases from J, with 12 bases between. Germline V gene data show CDR1 as MNHEY and CDR2 as SVGAGI. DNA for the CDR3: TGTGCCAGCAGTCCAACCCAATACCAGCCCCAGCATTTT. Translation gives CASSPTQYQPQHF.

This clone was counted a few times. The V gene is TRBV29-1, the J gene TRBJ1-1, with D maybe TRBD1 (5 bases). The CDR3 length is 13 residues. The V and J ends lost 7 bases and 0 bases respectively, with 12 bases between them. The germline V gene encodes CDR1 SQVTM and CDR2 ANQGSEA. In DNA, the CDR3 is TGCAGCGCCACGGGAGGGGTGAACACTGAAGCTTTCTTT. Translating it yields CSATGGVNTEAFF.

In this sample, this clone turned up a few times. The chain is built from TRBV29-1 and TRBJ2-1, with D possibly being TRBD1 (5 bases). V lost 6 bases and J lost 8, with 11 bases in between. The germline gives CDR1 SQVTM, CDR2 ANQGSEA. The CDR3 loop spans 11 amino acids. The chain's CDR3 is CSVKGVDEQFF. The CDR3 coding sequence is TGCAGCGTGAAAGGGGTGGATGAGCAGTTCTTC.

This clone appeared a few times. V gene TRBV7-7 combines with J gene TRBJ2-5; 7 nucleotides agree with TRBD1. Germline V gene lookup returns CDR1 SSHAT and CDR2 FNYEAQ (reference sequence). CDR3 length equals 14 residues. Trimming took 3 bases from V and 4 from J; bases not matched to a gene: 5. CDR3 coding DNA: TGTGCCAGCAGCTTTCCGGGACAGCCAGAGACCCAGTACTTC. It yields the protein CASSFPGQPETQYF. The full variable domain, completed using reference TRBV7-7 and TRBJ2-5, is GAGVSQSPRYKVTKRGQDVTLRCDPISSHATLYWYQQALGQGPEFLTYFNYEAQPDKSGLPSDRFSAERPEGSISTLTIQRTEQRDSAMYRCASSFPGQPETQYFGPGTRLLVL.

This chain links TRBV2 with TRBJ1-5; D unclear. The V end lost 4 bases, the J end lost 5 bases, and 12 bases lay between the germline ends. Germline CDR1 and CDR2: SNHLY and FYNNEI. CDR3 length: 14 amino acids. Here the CDR3 reads CASSGRVGDQPQHF. In nucleotides, the CDR3 is TGTGCCAGCAGTGGGAGGGTGGGAGATCAGCCCCAGCATTTT.

This sequence joins TRBV29-1 and TRBJ2-3, with 7 bases matching TRBD2. With V trimmed by 3 bases and J by 2 bases, 5 bases remained unmatched. Germline CDR1 and CDR2: SQVTM and ANQGSEA. The CDR3 consists of 14 residues. The CDR3 DNA follows: TGCAGCGTTGATCGCGGGAGCACCACAGATACGCAGTATTTT. The encoded protein is CSVDRGSTTDTQYF.

This clone was seen more than once but under ten times. The chain employs TRBV2 and TRBJ2-1; TRBD1 matches at 7 bases. CDR1 and CDR2 from the germline V gene are SNHLY and FYNNEI. Unmatched junction bases numbered 12, after V lost 11 bases and J lost 5 bases. The CDR3 runs 14 residues. The CDR3 coding sequence is TGTGCCCTTGCGGGTAGAGGGGGCGACAATGAGCAGTTCTTC. Translation: CALAGRGGDNEQFF.

This clone came up a few times. Other DNA sequences in the sample encode the same CDR3. The chain uses TRBV10-3 and TRBJ1-4; the D gene is possibly TRBD1 (5 bases). The CDR3 consists of 15 residues. CDR1 is ENHRY, CDR2 SYGVKD, per germline. V lost 0 bases to trimming and J lost 5 bases, with 10 bases between them. The CDR3 coding sequence is TGTGCCATCAGTGAGTCGAGGGGACCAAATGAAAAACTGTTTTTT. Translated: CAISESRGPNEKLFF.

The chain has TRBV5-1 and TRBJ2-3, with D possibly TRBD2 on 6 matching bases. V lost 0 bases and J lost 1, with 9 bases in between. The CDR3 has 15 residues. In germline, CDR1 is SGHRS, CDR2 YFSETQ. CDR3 sequence: CASSLGRDRTDTQYF. For the CDR3, the DNA is TGCGCCAGCAGCTTGGGGAGGGACCGCACAGATACGCAGTATTTT.

This sequence joins TRBV4-1 and TRBJ1-6, with a possible D match to TRBD1 (5 bases). The germline CDR1 and CDR2 sequences are MGHRA and YSYEKL. Trimming removed 6 bases from V and 7 bases from J, with 16 bases in between. This CDR3 is built from 15 residues. The CDR3 spells CASSEWGGSNSPLHF. CDR3 nucleotide sequence: TGCGCCAGCAGTGAGTGGGGCGGGTCCAATTCACCCCTCCACTTT.

The chain joins TRBV9 to TRBJ2-1; the match to TRBD1 covers 7 bases. The V segment lost 4 bases and the J segment 4 bases; nucleotides outside the gene matches: 11. Looked up from germline, CDR1 is SGDLS and CDR2 is YYNGEE. The CDR3 is 16 residues long. The CDR3 DNA sequence: TGTGCCAGCAGCTTCGCCCGGGACAGTAATTACAATGAGCAGTTCTTC. This sequence encodes CASSFARDSNYNEQFF.

This clone has only a few counts. The V gene is TRBV2, the J gene TRBJ1-1; 7 bases are a match to TRBD1. Germline V lookup: CDR1 SNHLY, CDR2 FYNNEI. V lost 5 bases to trimming and J lost 7 bases; unmatched junction nucleotides: 10. This CDR3 comprises 14 residues. Written as DNA, the CDR3 is TGTGCCAGCAGTTACTTACTAAACAGGGGTGAAGCTTTCTTT. Its protein product is CASSYLLNRGEAFF.

The J gene is TRBJ2-1, the V gene TRBV21-1; no DNA check was done on the table's D call, TRBD2. TRBV21-1 is designated a pseudogene. This CDR3 has 12 amino acids. CDR3 sequence (DNA): TGTGCCAGCAACCTAGCGGGGGACGAGCAGTTCTTC. Its translation: CASNLAGDEQFF.

The table lists this clone with a few counts. This chain joins TRBV6-5 and TRBJ2-1, with TRBD2 as a possible D gene (7 bases). The V gene's germline CDR1 is MNHEY and CDR2 SVGAGI. The ends were cut back, 6 bases at V and 9 bases at J, with 15 bases in the middle. The length of the CDR3 is 13 residues. This CDR3 is CASSQEGGSEQFF. The DNA of the CDR3 is TGTGCCAGCAGCCAAGAGGGGGGGAGTGAGCAGTTCTTC.